This T cell receptor beta chain emerged from a study of T-cell memory formation after mild COVID-19 (dated by TCRdb to the early 2020s). For context, the study as a whole: TCR sequence clusters from the two donors were largely donor specific. T-cell clones expanding and contracting after mild COVID-19 in a couple of donors were tracked by longitudinal TCRalpha and TCRbeta repertoire sequencing. The cohort comprised two young, previously healthy adult volunteers, one female and one male. On the study overall, not on this receptor specifically: The second-wave clones that peaked on day 37 were not confirmed to be SARS-CoV-2 specific. Contracting CD4+ clones turned up mainly in the CM and EM memory subsets, whereas EMRA was where CD8+ clones were enriched. The study included only a couple of mild cases, and larger cohorts that include severe cases with pre-infection samples were judged to be necessary. Clones that contracted from day 15 to 85 showed balanced CD4/CD8 phenotypes, whereas a second wave of clones that expanded from day 15 to 37 leaned towards CD4+. Some responding clones were detected in pre-infection memory, suggesting pre-existing cross-reactive memory T cells joined the SARS-CoV-2 response.

Ficoll-Paque density gradient centrifugation was used to isolate PBMCs. For this chain, trimming is 6 bases at the V end and 5 bases at the J end, and the number of junction bases without a gene match is 4. Spanning cysteine to phenylalanine, the CDR3 consists of 13 amino acids. Only CDR3 DNA is held: 39 bases, read in frame from base 1. Sequencing used an Illumina NovaSeq 6000. TCRalpha and TCRbeta cDNA libraries were constructed by 5'RACE with constant-segment primers, with sample barcodes and unique molecular identifiers being introduced. RNA was extracted from every sample with Trizol reagent. The libraries were amplified in two PCR steps, and the second step added a second sample barcode and Illumina TruSeq adapters. Sequencing of libraries was performed on an Illumina NovaSeq with 2 x 150 bp paired-end reads. Per the original workflow: Reads were demultiplexed and collapsed into UMI-guided consensus sequences with migec v1.2.7. Using mixcr v2.1.11, UMI consensuses were aligned to TRA and TRB V and J templates and then assembled into clonotypes. Expanded or contracted clonotypes were those called significant by both edgeR and NoisET, with noise models trained on biological replicates. For edgeR calls, the cutoffs were a false discovery rate-adjusted p below 0.01 and a log2 fold-change threshold of 1. As an exploratory analysis of dynamics, max-normalized trajectories of the 1000 most abundant clonotypes were examined by PCA with hierarchical clustering. Each responding clone was given a CD4 or CD8 phenotype based on the CD4+ and CD8+ repertoires, which had been sequenced separately. Using fastp at Q25 and MiXCR, TCRdb reprocessed the public reads and kept productive beta chains. Each entry is one CDR3 protein sequence, shown with its most common DNA and genes. The V and J calls shown here were made by TCRdb, not taken from the authors' results. The sample data list more than 350,000 distinct CDR3 sequences, and 16% of these were observed just once. 20% to 25% of the sample lies in the top ten.

This clonotype was detected a few times. Its antigen has not been determined. Per-base quality was not reported, and no clone a single base away is much larger than it. The clonotype was recovered from a man younger than 35 who had mild COVID-19 (a few samples of this study predate the infection). The sample titles of this study are shuffled in the database, so cell type and time point are left out; the donor was told from shared clones. The sequenced material came from PBMCs or a T cell subset sorted from them (not recorded which). The sequence links TRBV12-3 or TRBV12-4 to TRBJ1-5, and 7 bases in between align with TRBD1. The CDR3: CASRGDSYQPQHF. In nucleotide form, the sequence is TGTGCCAGCAGAGGGGACAGCTATCAGCCCCAGCATTTT.